This TCR beta chain was documented in a study of response to subunit inactivated influenza vaccine. Overall study results and limits: The authors proposed limited new T cell recruitment per seasonal influenza vaccination.

Germline CDR1 is SNHLY and CDR2 is FYNNEI. V was pared by 5 bases and J by 2 bases, with 13 bases between. This CDR3 region has 14 residues. Concerning this clonotype: Its antigen is unidentified.

Via MiXCR, TCRdb re-called the RT-PCR reads, giving one row per CDR3 protein. The sample lists 550,000 to 650,000 distinct CDR3 sequences; about an eighth were seen once. The specimen was PBMCs from blood, collected on the day of vaccination. The chain joins TRBV2 to TRBJ2-7; D remains unclear. This receptor was taken from a man aged 50-60 years who received an inactivated influenza vaccine. Here the CDR3 reads CASSISGLAYEQYF. The CDR3 nucleotides read TGTGCCAGCAGTATCTCCGGGCTAGCCTACGAGCAGTACTTC. Drawing the rest from reference TRBV2 and TRBJ2-7, the complete variable domain is EPEVTQTPSHQVTQMGQEVILRCVPISNHLYFYWYRQILGQKVEFLVSFYNNEISEKSEIFDDQFSVERPDGSNFTLKIRSTKLEDSAMYFCASSISGLAYEQYFGPGTRLTVT.